This T cell receptor beta chain was documented in a study of blood T cell repertoires in COVID-19. Study-level background: The study drew acute and convalescent COVID-19 samples from the United States, Italy and Spain. The cDNA or gDNA used as material had been derived from T cells, B-cell-depleted T cells, or PBMCs.

Source study methods: Estimation of nucleated cell counts was performed using reference gene primer amplification. Data came from immunoSEQ multiplex PCR; TCRdb stores just in-frame clones and leaves some out. The D gene and trimming were derived from the DNA, and the V and J assignments and clone size from that table. The table shows fewer than 650,000 clones, with around nine tenths occurring only once. Followed over time, Seattle patients had been enrolled while infection was active. The sequenced material came from peripheral blood. This receptor was obtained from a woman aged 50 to 60 with COVID-19, enrolled during active disease.

The CDR3: CASVKSEGTDTQYF. CDR3 sequence (DNA): TGTGCCAGCGTTAAATCGGAGGGGACAGATACGCAGTATTTT. The rearrangement links TRBV2 to TRBJ2-3; D may be TRBD2 (6 bases). V lost 8 bases, J lost 3 bases, and 15 bases lay in between. Per germline, CDR1 SNHLY and CDR2 FYNNEI. CDR3 size: 14 residues.